Below are 21 T cell receptor beta chains sequenced from a single sample in a study of cytomegalovirus exposure and HLA in healthy donors. The study ran its PCR with 60 Vbeta and 13 Jbeta primers. Using immunoSEQ multiplex PCR, the repertoire was profiled, and TCRdb retains in-frame clones only, with some absent. This table holds approximately 77,000 clones, roughly 82% found once. The sample was PBMCs. All receptors come from a male donor in good health and CMV-seropositive.

This chain links TRBV9 with TRBJ2-3; 7 nucleotides agree with TRBD2. The CDR3 has 15 amino acids. Germline CDR1 and CDR2: SGDLS and YYNGEE. V was pared by 0 bases and J by 2 bases, with 3 bases of the junction left unmatched. In nucleotides, the CDR3 is TGTGCCAGCAGCGTAGTGGGGGGGTCCACAGATACGCAGTATTTT. Protein product: CASSVVGGSTDTQYF.

The chain employs TRBV28 and TRBJ1-2; tentatively, D is TRBD1 (5 bases). CDR1 is MDHEN and CDR2 is SYDVKM in the germline V gene. The V gene lost 6 bases and the J gene lost 8 bases, with 22 bases spanning the gap. The CDR3 is made up of 15 amino acids. This chain's CDR3 is CASRSASGTPRGYTF. In DNA, the CDR3 is TGTGCCAGCAGGTCAGCCTCCGGGACTCCTAGGGGCTACACCTTC.

The V and J genes are TRBV11-1 and TRBJ1-2; D not certain. Deletions cut 2 bases from V and 2 bases from J, with 6 bases between. In germline, CDR1 is SGHAT, CDR2 FQDESV (reference sequence). The CDR3 is 13 amino acids. The CDR3: CASSLTQNYGYTF. The CDR3 coding sequence is TGTGCCAGCAGCTTAACCCAGAACTATGGCTACACCTTC.

V is TRBV7-3 and J is TRBJ2-5; no reliable D call. Germline assignment: CDR1 SGHTA and CDR2 FQGTGA. Trimming removed 4 bases from V and 3 bases from J, with 9 bases in between. The CDR3 sequence is 13 residues long. CDR3 sequence reads: CASSSSEKETQYF. The CDR3 DNA follows: TGTGCCAGCAGCTCCTCCGAGAAAGAGACCCAGTACTTC.

The V gene is TRBV6-5, the J gene TRBJ2-7; maybe TRBD2 (7 bases). CDR1 and CDR2 (germline): MNHEY, SVGAGI. The CDR3 runs 16 residues. Trimming pared 4 bases from V and 0 bases from J, leaving 16 bases between. The CDR3 bases are TGTGCCAGCAGTTCTACGAGGGGGGGTAGCTCCTACGAGCAGTACTTC. Translated: CASSSTRGGSSYEQYF.

The rearrangement links TRBV6-4 to TRBJ2-7; 8 nucleotides match TRBD2. Germline V lookup: CDR1 MRHNA, CDR2 SNTAGT. This CDR3 contains 17 residues. Losses at the gene ends were 0 bases for V and 3 bases for J; bases not matched to a gene: 10. The CDR3 spells CASSDSKLAGWNYEQYF. The CDR3, as DNA: TGTGCCAGCAGTGACTCGAAGCTAGCGGGCTGGAACTACGAGCAGTACTTC.

This sequence joins TRBV18 and TRBJ2-5; 7 positions match TRBD2. This CDR3 is 16 amino acids long. The germline CDR1 and CDR2 sequences are KGHSH and LQKENI. The V and J ends lost 2 bases and 2 bases, in that order; junction bases with no gene match: 8. CDR3 sequence (DNA): TGTGCCAGCTCACCATTAATTACTAGCGAACAAGAGACCCAGTACTTC. This sequence encodes CASSPLITSEQETQYF.

This clone was found once. This chain connects TRBV5-5 to TRBJ2-7; D may be TRBD2 (6 bases). Deletions cut 2 bases from V and 2 bases from J, with 11 bases between. Germline CDR1 SGHKS, CDR2 YYEKEE (reference sequence). This CDR3 region has 14 residues. The CDR3 sequence is CASSFGDSTYEQYF. Written as DNA, the CDR3 is TGTGCCAGCAGCTTCGGGGACTCTACCTACGAGCAGTACTTC.

The chain is built from TRBV6-1 and TRBJ2-5, with a tentative D call TRBD1 (7 bases). The CDR3 runs 15 residues. Germline V lookup: CDR1 MNHNS, CDR2 SASEGT. Deletions cut 5 bases from V and 5 bases from J, with 18 bases between. The CDR3 sequence is CASSPPGGGSETQYF. The CDR3 DNA follows: TGTGCCAGCAGTCCCCCAGGGGGAGGATCGGAGACCCAGTACTTC.

V gene TRBV21-1 combines with J gene TRBJ2-1; the tabulated D call, TRBD1, remains unverified against the DNA. TRBV21-1 is listed as a pseudogene. The CDR3 has 16 amino acids. Written as DNA, the CDR3 is TGTGCCAGCAGCACCCCGGGACAGGGGAGATTCAATGAGCAGTTCTTC. As protein: CASSTPGQGRFNEQFF.

The chain is built from TRBV7-9 and TRBJ2-3; TRBD2 aligns across 7 bases. The CDR3 consists of 15 residues. Germline trimming cut 5 bases from V and 0 bases from J; bases unmatched to any gene: 5. Germline V gene data show CDR1 as SEHNR and CDR2 as FQNEAQ (reference sequence). The chain's CDR3 is CASSLSGGSTDTQYF. In DNA form, the CDR3 reads TGTGCCAGCAGCCTCTCGGGGGGAAGCACAGATACGCAGTATTTT.

This sequence joins TRBV5-6 and TRBJ1-5; D is perhaps TRBD1 (5 bases). The V end was cut by 1 base, the J end by 4 bases, with 15 bases between. Germline V gives CDR1 SGHDT, CDR2 YYEEEE. The CDR3 runs to 16 residues. The CDR3 spells CASSLFGGGKNQPQHF. CDR3 in DNA: TGTGCCAGCAGCTTGTTCGGGGGAGGTAAAAATCAGCCCCAGCATTTT.

The genes are TRBV14 and TRBJ1-2; TRBD1 matches 8 bases. With V trimmed by 4 bases and J by 7 bases, 8 bases remained unmatched. The CDR3 covers 14 residues. Germline lookup yields CDR1 SGHDN and CDR2 FVKESK. The CDR3 DNA sequence: TGTGCCAGCAGCCGCACAGGGGGATATGGTGGCTACACCTTC. Translation gives CASSRTGGYGGYTF. Together with reference TRBV14 and TRBJ1-2, the CDR3 gives the full variable domain: EAGVTQFPSHSVIEKGQTVTLRCDPISGHDNLYWYRRVMGKEIKFLLHFVKESKQDESGMPNNRFLAERTGGTYSTLKVQPAELEDSGVYFCASSRTGGYGGYTFGSGTRLTVV.

The V and J genes are TRBV7-3 and TRBJ1-1, with unresolved D. V gave up 2 bases and J gave up 4 bases, with 8 bases separating them. Germline values: CDR1 SGHTA, CDR2 FQGTGA. The CDR3 extends over 13 amino acids. The CDR3 DNA follows: TGTGCCAGCAGCTTAGGGTCAGGCACTGAAGCTTTCTTT. It yields the protein CASSLGSGTEAFF.

The J gene is TRBJ2-6, the V gene TRBV5-1, with 7 bases aligning to TRBD1. Looked up from germline, CDR1 is SGHRS and CDR2 is YFSETQ. The junction had 7 bases not matched to a gene; V was cut back by 0 bases and J by 1 base. The CDR3 has 18 amino acids. CDR3 sequence reads: CASSLEGQRRSGANVLTF. In nucleotides, the CDR3 is TGCGCCAGCAGCTTGGAGGGACAGCGAAGGTCTGGGGCCAACGTCCTGACTTTC.

The chain joins TRBV9 to TRBJ2-5, with 11 nucleotides matching TRBD2. V was pared by 0 bases and J by 4 bases, with 11 bases of the junction left unmatched. CDR1 is SGDLS and CDR2 is YYNGEE in the germline V gene. The CDR3 is made up of 18 amino acids. The CDR3 here is CASSVGLAGGLYGETQYF. The CDR3, as DNA: TGTGCCAGCAGCGTAGGCCTAGCGGGGGGCCTTTACGGAGAGACCCAGTACTTC. Supplemented by reference TRBV9 and TRBJ2-5, the full variable domain reads DSGVTQTPKHLITATGQRVTLRCSPRSGDLSVYWYQQSLDQGLQFLIQYYNGEERAKGNILERFSAQQFPDLHSELNLSSLELGDSALYFCASSVGLAGGLYGETQYFGPGTRLLVL.

This clone was counted between two and nine times. This sequence joins TRBV18 and TRBJ2-1, with 13 bases aligning to TRBD2. Per germline, CDR1 KGHSH and CDR2 LQKENI. V trimming: 5 bases; J trimming: 10 bases; junction bases outside the gene matches: 8. The CDR3 consists of 15 residues. CDR3 region: CASSATSGRAREQFF. The CDR3 bases are TGTGCCAGCTCAGCTACTAGCGGGAGGGCCCGGGAGCAGTTCTTC.

The chain combines TRBV29-1 with TRBJ2-5; 12 nucleotides align to TRBD2. The germline gives CDR1 SQVTM, CDR2 ANQGSEA. V gave up 3 bases and J gave up 2 bases; unmatched junction bases: 7. CDR3 length: 16 amino acids. The CDR3 sequence is CSVELAGGPYQETQYF. DNA of the CDR3: TGCAGCGTTGAGCTAGCGGGAGGGCCTTATCAAGAGACCCAGTACTTC. Variable domain in full (rest from reference TRBV29-1 and TRBJ2-5): SAVISQKPSRDICQRGTSLTIQCQVDSQVTMMFWYRQQPGQSLTLIATANQGSEATYESGFVIDKFPISRPNLTFSTLTVSNMSPEDSSIYLCSVELAGGPYQETQYFGPGTRLLVL.

This clone occurred once. The genes are TRBV14 and TRBJ2-5, with D unclear. Germline loops: CDR1 SGHDN, CDR2 FVKESK. V was clipped by 4 bases and J by 5 bases, with 8 bases between them. The CDR3 extends over 12 amino acids. The CDR3 DNA reads TGTGCCAGCAGCCCAGATTATGAGACCCAGTACTTC. Amino acid sequence: CASSPDYETQYF.

This clone has more than one count but fewer than ten. The gene calls are TRBV15 and TRBJ1-1; D unresolved. The CDR3 loop spans 15 amino acids. V gave up 0 bases and J gave up 0 bases, with 8 bases separating them. Germline assignment: CDR1 LNHNV and CDR2 YYDKDF (reference sequence). For the CDR3, the DNA is TGTGCCACCAGCAGAGAACAGACCATGAACACTGAAGCTTTCTTT. This codes for CATSREQTMNTEAFF.

This chain uses TRBV7-9 with TRBJ2-3; 7 bases match TRBD2. The CDR3 is made up of 16 amino acids. Germline CDR1 SEHNR, CDR2 FQNEAQ (reference sequence). V trimming: 6 bases; J trimming: 0 bases; junction bases outside the gene matches: 9. The CDR3 nucleotides are TGTGCCAGCAGTCCAATCGGGAGGTCTAGCACAGATACGCAGTATTTT. Translation gives CASSPIGRSSTDTQYF.